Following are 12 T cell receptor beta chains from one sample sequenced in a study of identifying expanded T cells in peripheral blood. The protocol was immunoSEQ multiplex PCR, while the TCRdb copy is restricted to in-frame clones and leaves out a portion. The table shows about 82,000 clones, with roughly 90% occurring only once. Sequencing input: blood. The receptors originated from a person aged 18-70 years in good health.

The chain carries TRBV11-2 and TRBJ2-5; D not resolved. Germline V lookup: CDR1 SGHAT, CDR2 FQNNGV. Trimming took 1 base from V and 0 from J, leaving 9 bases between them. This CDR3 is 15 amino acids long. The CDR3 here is CASSLGPAYQETQYF. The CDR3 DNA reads TGTGCCAGCAGCTTAGGCCCAGCGTACCAAGAGACCCAGTACTTC.

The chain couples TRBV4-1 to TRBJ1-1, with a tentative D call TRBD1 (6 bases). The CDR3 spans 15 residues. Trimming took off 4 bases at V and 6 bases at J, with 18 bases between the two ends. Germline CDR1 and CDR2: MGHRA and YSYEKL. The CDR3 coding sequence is TGCGCCAGCAGCCGGGGGCAGGCAGATAGGTCTGAAGCTTTCTTT. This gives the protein CASSRGQADRSEAFF.

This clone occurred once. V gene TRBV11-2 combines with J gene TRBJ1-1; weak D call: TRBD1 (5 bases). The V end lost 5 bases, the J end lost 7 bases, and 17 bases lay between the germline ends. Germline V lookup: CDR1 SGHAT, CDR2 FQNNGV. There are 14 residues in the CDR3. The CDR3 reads CASSLGGGGFEAFF. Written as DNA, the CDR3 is TGTGCCAGCAGCCTAGGTGGGGGGGGATTTGAAGCTTTCTTT.

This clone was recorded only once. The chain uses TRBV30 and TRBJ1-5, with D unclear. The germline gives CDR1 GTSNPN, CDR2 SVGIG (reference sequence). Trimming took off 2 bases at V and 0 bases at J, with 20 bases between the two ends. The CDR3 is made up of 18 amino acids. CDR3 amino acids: CAWSSSRTAYYSNQPQHF. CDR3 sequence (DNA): TGTGCCTGGAGTTCCTCCCGGACGGCTTATTATAGCAATCAGCCCCAGCATTTT.

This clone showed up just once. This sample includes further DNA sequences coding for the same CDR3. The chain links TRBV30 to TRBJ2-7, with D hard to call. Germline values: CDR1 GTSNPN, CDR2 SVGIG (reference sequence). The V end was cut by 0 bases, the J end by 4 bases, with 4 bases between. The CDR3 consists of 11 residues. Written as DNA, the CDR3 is TGTGCCTGGAGTGTAAGGTACGAGCAGTACTTC. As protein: CAWSVRYEQYF.

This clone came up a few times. CDR3 loop: CASSVVGGVNSPLHF. CDR3 bases: TGTGCCAGCAGCGTAGTTGGGGGGGTAAATTCACCCCTCCACTTT. The chain combines TRBV9 with TRBJ1-6; TRBD1 is a possible D gene (5 bases). Per germline, CDR1 SGDLS and CDR2 YYNGEE. V was shortened by 0 bases and J by 7 bases, with 11 bases between the two germline ends. The CDR3 is 15 amino acids.

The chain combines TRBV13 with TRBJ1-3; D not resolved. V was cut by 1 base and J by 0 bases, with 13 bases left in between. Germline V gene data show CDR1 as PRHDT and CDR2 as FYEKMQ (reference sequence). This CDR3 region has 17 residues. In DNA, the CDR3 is TGTGCCAGCAGCTTAGAAGCAGGCCTAAACTCTGGAAACACCATATATTTT. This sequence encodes CASSLEAGLNSGNTIYF.

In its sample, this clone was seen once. CDR3 nucleotide sequence: TGTGCCAGCAGCTTGAACCGGGCTGCCCTGGAGGGCCAGCATTTT. It encodes CASSLNRAALEGQHF. The genes are TRBV7-9 and TRBJ1-5; no clear D. Germline CDR1 is SEHNR and CDR2 is FQNEAQ (reference sequence). Trimming shortened V by 3 bases and J by 12 bases, and 21 bases separated the two germline ends. This CDR3 has 15 amino acids. The variable domain in full, completed from reference TRBV7-9 and TRBJ1-5, reads DTGVSQNPRHKITKRGQNVTFRCDPISEHNRLYWYRQTLGQGPEFLTYFQNEAQLEKSRLLSDRFSAERPKGSFSTLEIQRTEQGDSAMYLCASSLNRAALEGQHFGDGTRLSIL.

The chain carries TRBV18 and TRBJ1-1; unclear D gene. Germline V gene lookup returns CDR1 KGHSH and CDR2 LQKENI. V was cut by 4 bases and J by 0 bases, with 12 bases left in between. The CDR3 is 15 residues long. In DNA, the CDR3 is TGTGCCAGCTCACTAAACGAGGTGATGAACACTGAAGCTTTCTTT. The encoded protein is CASSLNEVMNTEAFF.

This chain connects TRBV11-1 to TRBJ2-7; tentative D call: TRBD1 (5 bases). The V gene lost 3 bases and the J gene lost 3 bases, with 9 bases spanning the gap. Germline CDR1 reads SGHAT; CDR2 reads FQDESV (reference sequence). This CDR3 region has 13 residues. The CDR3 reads CASSFAGYYEQYF. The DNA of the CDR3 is TGTGCCAGCAGCTTCGCAGGGTACTACGAGCAGTACTTC.

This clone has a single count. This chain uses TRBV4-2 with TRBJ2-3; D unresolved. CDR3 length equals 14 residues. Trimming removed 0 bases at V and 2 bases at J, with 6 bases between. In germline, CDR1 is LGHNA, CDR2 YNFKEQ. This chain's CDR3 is CASSQDAVTDTQYF. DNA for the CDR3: TGTGCCAGCAGCCAAGATGCTGTCACAGATACGCAGTATTTT.

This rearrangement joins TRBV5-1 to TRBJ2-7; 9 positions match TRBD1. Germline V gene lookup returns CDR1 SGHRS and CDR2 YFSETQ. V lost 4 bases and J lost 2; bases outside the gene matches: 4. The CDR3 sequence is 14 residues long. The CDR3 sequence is CASSPGTGTYEQYF. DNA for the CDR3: TGCGCCAGCAGCCCAGGGACAGGGACCTACGAGCAGTACTTC. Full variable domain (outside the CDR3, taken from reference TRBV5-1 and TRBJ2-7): KAGVTQTPRYLIKTRGQQVTLSCSPISGHRSVSWYQQTPGQGLQFLFEYFSETQRNKGNFPGRFSGRQFSNSRSEMNVSTLELGDSALYLCASSPGTGTYEQYFGPGTRLTVT.